This passage covers 25 T cell receptor beta chains from one sample sequenced in a study of cytomegalovirus exposure and HLA in healthy donors. The PCR was carried out with 60 Vbeta primers and 13 Jbeta primers. Method: immunoSEQ multiplex PCR; TCRdb's copy keeps in-frame clones and lacks some. This sample has under 150,000 clones; 75% to 85% occur once, and the top ten carry more than 1.1%. The source material was PBMCs. Receptor source: a woman between 40 and 50 years old in good health and CMV-seronegative.

This sequence joins TRBV5-6 and TRBJ1-1; TRBD1 might be the D (5 bases). Per germline, CDR1 SGHDT and CDR2 YYEEEE. V was clipped by 2 bases and J by 11 bases, with 22 bases between them. The CDR3 is 15 residues long. CDR3 in amino acids: CASSFWGGGGSEAFF. The CDR3 coding sequence is TGTGCCAGCAGCTTTTGGGGGGGAGGAGGGTCCGAGGCTTTCTTT.

This chain joins TRBV6-5 and TRBJ2-3; 7 bases are shared with TRBD2. V was clipped by 2 bases and J by 0 bases; unmatched bases: 5. This CDR3 spans 16 amino acids. CDR1 and CDR2 (germline): MNHEY, SVGAGI. CDR3: CASSYGLAVSTDTQYF. CDR3 bases: TGTGCCAGCAGTTACGGCCTAGCGGTGAGCACAGATACGCAGTATTTT.

The genes are TRBV7-9 and TRBJ2-1; 8 nucleotides align to TRBD2. This CDR3 is 12 amino acids long. V shed 8 bases, J shed 5 bases, and the junction held 2 bases outside the gene matches. The germline V gene has CDR1 SEHNR and CDR2 FQNEAQ (reference sequence). CDR3 in DNA: TGTGCCAGCGGGCGGGGGGACAATGAGCAGTTCTTC. Translation gives CASGRGDNEQFF.

This chain links TRBV5-1 with TRBJ1-1; D not resolved. Germline assignment: CDR1 SGHRS and CDR2 YFSETQ. Trimming stripped 2 bases from V and 1 base from J, with 6 bases between. CDR3 length: 13 amino acids. The CDR3: CASSFNRNTEAFF. The CDR3 DNA follows: TGCGCCAGCAGCTTTAACAGGAACACTGAAGCTTTCTTT. Full variable domain (rest looked up from reference TRBV5-1 and TRBJ1-1): KAGVTQTPRYLIKTRGQQVTLSCSPISGHRSVSWYQQTPGQGLQFLFEYFSETQRNKGNFPGRFSGRQFSNSRSEMNVSTLELGDSALYLCASSFNRNTEAFFGQGTRLTVV.

This clone appeared once. V usage is TRBV28 and J usage is TRBJ2-7; 11 nucleotides match TRBD2. The CDR3 length is 15 residues. V dropped 3 bases and J dropped 0; count of bases not matched to a gene: 1. Per the germline V gene, CDR1 is MDHEN and CDR2 is SYDVKM. The CDR3 DNA follows: TGTGCCAGCAGTTTCGGACTAGCGGGCTCCTACGAGCAGTACTTC. Translated: CASSFGLAGSYEQYF.

The chain has TRBV7-9 and TRBJ1-1, with D perhaps matching TRBD1 (6 bases). Per the germline V gene, CDR1 is SEHNR and CDR2 is FQNEAQ (reference sequence). Deletions cut 7 bases from V and 6 bases from J, with 21 bases between. This CDR3 contains 15 residues. The CDR3 loop reads CASTPRGGIHSEAFF. The DNA of the CDR3 is TGTGCCAGCACCCCCCGTGGGGGCATCCATTCTGAAGCTTTCTTT.

The V call is TRBV5-4, the J call TRBJ1-1; 9 bases match TRBD1. After removal of 6 bases from V and 1 base from J, the junction contained 4 bases not matched to a gene. Germline loops: CDR1 SGHNT, CDR2 YYREEE (reference sequence). This CDR3 is 14 amino acids long. The CDR3 loop is CASTDRGRNTEAFF. The CDR3 DNA is TGTGCCAGCACCGACAGGGGGAGGAACACTGAAGCTTTCTTT.

DNA of the CDR3: TGTGCCAGCAGCCGACAGGGAAATGAAAAACTGTTTTTT. Its translation is CASSRQGNEKLFF. V usage is TRBV7-8 and J usage is TRBJ1-4, with TRBD1 matching over 7 bases. The CDR3 length is 13 residues. Losses at the gene ends were 5 bases for V and 5 bases for J; bases not matched to a gene: 2. Germline V gene data show CDR1 as SGHVS and CDR2 as FQNEAQ.

In regard to this clone: Other DNA sequences within the sample encode an identical CDR3. This rearrangement joins TRBV7-2 to TRBJ1-1, with 7 bases fitting TRBD1. Germline V gene data show CDR1 as SGHTA and CDR2 as FQGNSA. The CDR3 has 14 residues. Unmatched junction bases numbered 2, after V lost 3 bases and J lost 1 base. CDR3 nucleotides: TGTGCCAGCAGCTTCAGGACAGGGAACACTGAAGCTTTCTTT. It specifies CASSFRTGNTEAFF.

The chain combines TRBV5-1 with TRBJ2-7, with 7 bases aligning to TRBD2. Trimming removed 0 bases from V and 4 bases from J; junction bases left unmatched: 7. The CDR3 consists of 15 residues. Per germline, CDR1 SGHRS and CDR2 YFSETQ. This CDR3 reads CASSLDPGGGYEQYF. CDR3 in DNA: TGCGCCAGCAGCTTGGATCCGGGGGGAGGTTACGAGCAGTACTTC.

The rearrangement joins TRBV30 to TRBJ1-1; unclear D gene. Germline CDR1 and CDR2: GTSNPN and SVGIG (reference sequence). Trimming pared 0 bases from V and 5 bases from J, leaving 10 bases between. The CDR3 is 13 residues long. The CDR3 sequence is CAWSVLEKTEAFF. CDR3 in DNA: TGTGCCTGGAGTGTACTCGAGAAGACTGAAGCTTTCTTT.

The V call is TRBV2, the J call TRBJ1-3; TRBD1 might be the D (5 bases). Germline CDR1 and CDR2: SNHLY and FYNNEI. The length of the CDR3 is 14 residues. The V gene lost 2 bases and the J gene lost 4 bases, with 9 bases spanning the gap. The CDR3 region has the DNA TGTGCCAGCAGTGAACAGGGAACGGGAAACACCATATATTTT. Its protein is CASSEQGTGNTIYF. The whole variable domain, filled in from reference TRBV2 and TRBJ1-3, reads EPEVTQTPSHQVTQMGQEVILRCVPISNHLYFYWYRQILGQKVEFLVSFYNNEISEKSEIFDDQFSVERPDGSNFTLKIRSTKLEDSAMYFCASSEQGTGNTIYFGEGSWLTVV.

With regard to this clone: Other DNA variants within this sample encode the same CDR3. The gene calls are TRBV6-5 and TRBJ1-2; D unclear. Trimming took off 4 bases at V and 4 bases at J, with 4 bases between the two ends. This CDR3 contains 11 residues. Per the germline V gene, CDR1 is MNHEY and CDR2 is SVGAGI. CDR3 in amino acids: CASSSSYGYTF. CDR3 in DNA: TGTGCCAGCAGTTCTAGCTATGGCTACACCTTC.

The chain carries TRBV29-1 and TRBJ1-1, with a weak D call TRBD1 (5 bases). This CDR3 spans 13 amino acids. V was pared by 6 bases and J by 5 bases, with 16 bases between. Germline V gives CDR1 SQVTM, CDR2 ANQGSEA. The CDR3 loop reads CSVRRGIGTEAFF. As DNA, the CDR3 is TGCAGCGTCCGGAGGGGAATTGGTACTGAAGCTTTCTTT. The full variable domain, with the rest looked up from reference TRBV29-1 and TRBJ1-1, is SAVISQKPSRDICQRGTSLTIQCQVDSQVTMMFWYRQQPGQSLTLIATANQGSEATYESGFVIDKFPISRPNLTFSTLTVSNMSPEDSSIYLCSVRRGIGTEAFFGQGTRLTVV.

This chain links TRBV2 with TRBJ1-5, with 12 bases that match TRBD1. CDR1 SNHLY and CDR2 FYNNEI come from the germline V gene. The CDR3 extends over 14 amino acids. J gave up 7 bases and V 9 bases, and 7 bases lay outside the gene matches. The CDR3 nucleotides read TGTGCCAGTTCCCGGGACAGGGGGCTGCAGCCCCAGCATTTT. This translates into CASSRDRGLQPQHF.

J is TRBJ1-2 and V is TRBV30; 9 bases align to TRBD1. Per the germline V gene, CDR1 is GTSNPN and CDR2 is SVGIG (reference sequence). The CDR3 sequence is 13 residues long. The J segment lost 6 bases and the V segment lost 3 bases, leaving 5 bases of the junction unmatched. The CDR3 DNA reads TGTGCCTGGAGGGACAGGGGCTCGAATGGCTACACCTTC. Protein product: CAWRDRGSNGYTF. The whole variable domain, remainder taken from reference TRBV30 and TRBJ1-2, is SQTIHQWPATLVQPVGSPLSLECTVEGTSNPNLYWYRQAAGRGLQLLFYSVGIGQISSEVPQNLSASRPQDRQFILSSKKLLLSDSGFYLCAWRDRGSNGYTFGSGTRLTVV.

The chain employs TRBV25-1 and TRBJ1-2; D is ambiguous. CDR3 size: 13 residues. With 2 bases removed from V and 5 bases from J, the gap between germline ends came to 9 bases. CDR1 and CDR2 (germline): MGHDK, SYGVNS. The CDR3 sequence is CASSENPVYGYTF. The CDR3 DNA is TGTGCCAGCAGTGAAAATCCGGTATATGGCTACACCTTC.

This clone has just a few counts. This sequence joins TRBV18 and TRBJ1-6, with no clear D. The ends were cut back, 4 bases at V and 6 bases at J, with 13 bases in the middle. Germline CDR1 is KGHSH and CDR2 is LQKENI. The CDR3 has 15 amino acids. CDR3 in DNA: TGTGCCAGCTCACTATCCGGGGAAGGTAATTCACCCCTCCACTTT. Encoded protein: CASSLSGEGNSPLHF. Full variable domain (remainder filled in from reference TRBV18 and TRBJ1-6): NAGVMQNPRHLVRRRGQEARLRCSPMKGHSHVYWYRQLPEEGLKFMVYLQKENIIDESGMPKERFSAEFPKEGPSILRIQQVVRGDSAAYFCASSLSGEGNSPLHFGNGTRLTVT.

This sequence joins TRBV6-6 and TRBJ1-2, with D perhaps matching TRBD1 (5 bases). The CDR3 loop spans 12 amino acids. Germline values: CDR1 MNHNY, CDR2 SVGAGI (reference sequence). The V gene lost 10 bases and the J gene lost 8 bases, with 17 bases spanning the gap. The CDR3 sequence is CATRGGLGGYTF. CDR3 nucleotides: TGTGCCACCCGGGGGGGGTTAGGGGGCTACACCTTC.

The rearrangement uses TRBV5-1 and TRBJ1-6, with D maybe TRBD1 (5 bases). The CDR3 sequence is 15 residues long. Germline V gives CDR1 SGHRS, CDR2 YFSETQ. V gave up 0 bases and J gave up 6 bases, with 10 bases separating them. CDR3 DNA sequence: TGCGCCAGCAGCTTGGGGCAGGGAAGTAATTCACCCCTCCACTTT. The encoded protein is CASSLGQGSNSPLHF.

The V call is TRBV7-6, the J call TRBJ2-7; TRBD2 aligns across 10 bases. Germline loops: CDR1 SGHVS, CDR2 FNYEAQ. The V and J ends lost 3 bases and 6 bases, in that order; junction bases with no gene match: 8. This CDR3 is built from 15 residues. DNA for the CDR3: TGTGCCAGCAGCTTGCGTAGCGGGGGGACTAGCGAGCAGTACTTC. Its protein is CASSLRSGGTSEQYF.

This rearrangement joins TRBV6-5 to TRBJ2-6, with TRBD1 matching over 7 bases. The J segment lost 2 bases and the V segment lost 6 bases, leaving 4 bases of the junction unmatched. In germline, CDR1 is MNHEY, CDR2 SVGAGI. This CDR3 has 15 amino acids. The CDR3 bases are TGTGCCAGCAGGACAGGGTGGGCTGGGGCCAACGTCCTGACTTTC. Encoded protein: CASRTGWAGANVLTF.

The V and J genes are TRBV7-2 and TRBJ2-3; 11 nucleotides align to TRBD2. The trim removed 4 bases at V and 2 bases at J, leaving 5 bases unmatched. Germline CDR1 and CDR2: SGHTA and FQGNSA. The CDR3 is made up of 16 amino acids. CDR3 DNA: TGTGCCAGCAGCTCTCCGACTAGCGGGGCCACAGATACGCAGTATTTT. Its translation is CASSSPTSGATDTQYF.

J is TRBJ2-7 and V is TRBV9; a weak D match, TRBD2 (6 bases). This CDR3 contains 15 residues. Germline lookup yields CDR1 SGDLS and CDR2 YYNGEE. Deletions cut 0 bases from V and 3 bases from J, with 13 bases between. The CDR3 coding sequence is TGTGCCAGCAGCGTAGCCCCCGGCGGGATCTACGAGCAGTACTTC. Protein product: CASSVAPGGIYEQYF.

The chain couples TRBV7-9 to TRBJ2-7; a weak D match, TRBD1 (5 bases). Trimming removed 5 bases at V and 5 bases at J, with 13 bases between. The CDR3 extends over 13 amino acids. Germline CDR1 is SEHNR and CDR2 is FQNEAQ (reference sequence). The CDR3 spells CASSQTAGNEQYF. The CDR3 nucleotides read TGTGCCAGCAGCCAAACGGCAGGGAACGAGCAGTACTTC.